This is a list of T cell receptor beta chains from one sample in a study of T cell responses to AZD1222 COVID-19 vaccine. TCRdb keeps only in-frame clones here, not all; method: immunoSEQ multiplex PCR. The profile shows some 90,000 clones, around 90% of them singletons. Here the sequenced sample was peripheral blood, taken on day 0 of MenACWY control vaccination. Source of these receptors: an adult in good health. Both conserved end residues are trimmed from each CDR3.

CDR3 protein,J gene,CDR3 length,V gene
ASSVSGGDPYNEQF,TRBJ2-1,14,TRBV9
ASTLRAPNYGYT,TRBJ1-2,12,TRBV19
ASSQDLVRGTQY,TRBJ2-5,12,TRBV4-1
ASSKDASGANVLT,TRBJ2-6,13,TRBV10-1
ASSPTDVDQETQY,TRBJ2-5,13,TRBV2
ASSLGRQGGSPLH,TRBJ1-6,13,TRBV3-1/TRBV3-2
ASSGRGTEAF,TRBJ1-1,10,TRBV10-1
ASSSLAGYEQY,TRBJ2-7,11,TRBV5-1
ASSLDIGEITEAF,TRBJ1-1,13,TRBV7-9
ASSLSGAGTDTQY,TRBJ2-3,13,TRBV7-2
ASSLGPLGIYNEQF,TRBJ2-1,14,TRBV7-3
ASRIAGSSYEQY,TRBJ2-7,12,TRBV5-1